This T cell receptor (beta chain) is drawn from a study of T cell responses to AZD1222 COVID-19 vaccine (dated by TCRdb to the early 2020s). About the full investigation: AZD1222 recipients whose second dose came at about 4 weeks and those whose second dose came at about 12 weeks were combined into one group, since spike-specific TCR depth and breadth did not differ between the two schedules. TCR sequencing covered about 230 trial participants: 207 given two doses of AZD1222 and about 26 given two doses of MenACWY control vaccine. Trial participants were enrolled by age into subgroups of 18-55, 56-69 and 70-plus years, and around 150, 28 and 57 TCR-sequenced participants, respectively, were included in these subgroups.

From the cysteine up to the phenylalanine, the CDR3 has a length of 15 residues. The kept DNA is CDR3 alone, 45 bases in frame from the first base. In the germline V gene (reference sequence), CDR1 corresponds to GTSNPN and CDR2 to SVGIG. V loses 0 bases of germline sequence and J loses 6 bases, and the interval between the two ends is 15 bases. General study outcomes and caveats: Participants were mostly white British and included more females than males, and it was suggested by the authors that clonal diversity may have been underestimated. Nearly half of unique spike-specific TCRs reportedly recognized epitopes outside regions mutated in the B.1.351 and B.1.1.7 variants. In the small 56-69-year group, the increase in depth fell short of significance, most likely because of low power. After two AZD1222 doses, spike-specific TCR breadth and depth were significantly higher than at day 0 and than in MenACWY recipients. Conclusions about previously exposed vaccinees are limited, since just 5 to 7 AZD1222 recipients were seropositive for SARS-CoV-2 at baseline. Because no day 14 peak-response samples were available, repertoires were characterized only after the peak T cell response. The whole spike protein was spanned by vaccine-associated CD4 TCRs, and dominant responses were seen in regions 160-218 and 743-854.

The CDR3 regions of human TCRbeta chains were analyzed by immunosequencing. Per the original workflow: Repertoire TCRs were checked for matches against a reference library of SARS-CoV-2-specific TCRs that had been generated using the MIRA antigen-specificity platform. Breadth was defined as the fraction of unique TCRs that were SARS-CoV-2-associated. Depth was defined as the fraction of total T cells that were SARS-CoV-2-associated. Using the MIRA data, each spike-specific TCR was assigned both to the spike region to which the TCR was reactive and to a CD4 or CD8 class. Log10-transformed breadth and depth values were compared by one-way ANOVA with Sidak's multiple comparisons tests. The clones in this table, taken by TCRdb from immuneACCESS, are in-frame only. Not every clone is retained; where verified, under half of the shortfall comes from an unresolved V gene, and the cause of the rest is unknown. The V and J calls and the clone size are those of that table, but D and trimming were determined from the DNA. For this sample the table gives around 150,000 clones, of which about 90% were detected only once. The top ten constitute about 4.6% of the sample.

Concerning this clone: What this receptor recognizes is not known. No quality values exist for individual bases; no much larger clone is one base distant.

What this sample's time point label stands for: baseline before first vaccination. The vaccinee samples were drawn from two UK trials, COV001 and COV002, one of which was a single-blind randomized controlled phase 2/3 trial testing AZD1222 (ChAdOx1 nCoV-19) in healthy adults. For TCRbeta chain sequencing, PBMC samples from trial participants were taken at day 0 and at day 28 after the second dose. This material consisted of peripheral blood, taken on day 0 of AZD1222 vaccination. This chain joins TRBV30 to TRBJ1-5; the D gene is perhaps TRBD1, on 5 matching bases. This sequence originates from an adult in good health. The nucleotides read TGTGCCTGGAGTGTAGGCGGACCGGGGGGTCAGCCCCAGCATTTT. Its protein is CAWSVGGPGGQPQHF. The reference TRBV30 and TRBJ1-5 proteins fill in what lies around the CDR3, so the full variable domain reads SQTIHQWPATLVQPVGSPLSLECTVEGTSNPNLYWYRQAAGRGLQLLFYSVGIGQISSEVPQNLSASRPQDRQFILSSKKLLLSDSGFYLCAWSVGGPGGQPQHFGDGTRLSIL.